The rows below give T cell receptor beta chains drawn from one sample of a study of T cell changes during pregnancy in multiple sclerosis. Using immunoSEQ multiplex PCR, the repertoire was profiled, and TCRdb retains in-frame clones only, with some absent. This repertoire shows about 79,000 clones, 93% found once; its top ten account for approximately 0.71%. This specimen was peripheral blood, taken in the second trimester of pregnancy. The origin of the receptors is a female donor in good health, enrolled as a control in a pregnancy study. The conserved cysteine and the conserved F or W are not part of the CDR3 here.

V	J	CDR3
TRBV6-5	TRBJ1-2	ASSYGTQGDYGYT
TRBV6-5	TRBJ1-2	ASSMDRTFYGYT
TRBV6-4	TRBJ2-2	ASSEGATNTGELF
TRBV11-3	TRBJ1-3	ASSQGRVSGNTIY
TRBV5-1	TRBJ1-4	ASSLGSKLF
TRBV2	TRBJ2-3	ASSPSGTDTQY
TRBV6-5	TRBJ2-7	ASTLAGEQY
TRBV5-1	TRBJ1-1	ASSPEVRGVRSGNTEAF
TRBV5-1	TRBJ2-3	ASSLGGPSTDTQY
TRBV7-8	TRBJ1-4	ASSAHPTGGTNEKLF
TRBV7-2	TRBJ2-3	ASSLGLAGGTDTQY
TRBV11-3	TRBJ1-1	ASSLGDRGKPDTEAF
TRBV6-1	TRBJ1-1	ASSLYNTNTEAF
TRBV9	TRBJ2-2	ASSVEQGPNTGELF
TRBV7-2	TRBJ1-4	ASNMGQHNEKLF
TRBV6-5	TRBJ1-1	ASSYGAGDSTKAF
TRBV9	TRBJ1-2	ASSVDRDRGFYGYT
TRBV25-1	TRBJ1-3	ASSEYRGTGNTIY
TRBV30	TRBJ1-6	AWGRGYNSPLH
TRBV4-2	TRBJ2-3	ASSQARTGGGITDTQY